The rows below give T cell receptor beta chains drawn from one sample of a study of blood T cells in healthy people across ages. TCRdb reprocessed the 5' RACE reads with MiXCR, giving one entry per CDR3 protein. This table has 600,000 to 650,000 distinct CDR3 sequences, about 53% appearing once. The specimen was blood. These TCRs come from a man in his 60s in good health. The CDR3 runs from the conserved cysteine through the conserved F or W. Each record gives: clone size, J gene, D gene, V gene, CDR3 DNA, CDR3 protein. D genes are given only for firm matches. Not all rows give a size; the values are once, few, many and, for expanded clones, a class.

clone size: few
J gene: TRBJ1-2
D gene: TRBD1
V gene: TRBV10-3
CDR3 DNA: TGTGCCACGGGGACAGGGGTAGTTAACTATGGCTACACCTTC
CDR3 protein: CATGTGVVNYGYTF

clone size: few
J gene: TRBJ2-7
D gene: TRBD2
V gene: TRBV18
CDR3 DNA: TGTGCCAGCTCACCAACCCCTAGCGGGTCCTACGAGCAGTACTTC
CDR3 protein: CASSPTPSGSYEQYF

clone size: NA
J gene: TRBJ2-5
D gene: TRBD2
V gene: TRBV6-1
CDR3 DNA: TGTGCCAGCAGTGATGCCTTGGGGGGGTCGGGAGAGACCCAGTACTTC
CDR3 protein: CASSDALGGSGETQYF

clone size: few
J gene: TRBJ2-3
D gene: NA
V gene: TRBV7-6
CDR3 DNA: TGTGCCAGCAGCTTAGTTCAGGACCGCACAGATACGCAGTATTTT
CDR3 protein: CASSLVQDRTDTQYF

clone size: NA
J gene: TRBJ2-7
D gene: NA
V gene: TRBV2
CDR3 DNA: TGTGCCAGCAGCGCCCGGGGCTACGAGCAGTACTTC
CDR3 protein: CASSARGYEQYF

clone size: NA
J gene: TRBJ2-3
D gene: TRBD2
V gene: TRBV3-1
CDR3 DNA: TGTGCCAGCAGCCCCGGACTAGCGGGGGCAAAAGATACGCAGTATTTT
CDR3 protein: CASSPGLAGAKDTQYF

clone size: NA
J gene: TRBJ2-4
D gene: NA
V gene: TRBV6-1
CDR3 DNA: TGTGCCAGCGGCGGGACGGGGGAGGACATTCAGTACTTC
CDR3 protein: CASGGTGEDIQYF

clone size: NA
J gene: TRBJ1-2
D gene: TRBD1
V gene: TRBV20-1
CDR3 DNA: TGCAGCGTGGACAGGCCCTATGGCTACACCTTC
CDR3 protein: CSVDRPYGYTF

clone size: NA
J gene: TRBJ2-3
D gene: TRBD2
V gene: TRBV28
CDR3 DNA: TGTGCCAGCGAAAGAAGACTAGCGGGGTTCACAGATACGCAGTATTTT
CDR3 protein: CASERRLAGFTDTQYF

clone size: NA
J gene: TRBJ1-6
D gene: NA
V gene: TRBV4-1
CDR3 DNA: TGCGCCAGCAGCCAAGAAGCGAACGTGGGGCGACCCCTCCACTTT
CDR3 protein: CASSQEANVGRPLHF

clone size: once
J gene: TRBJ2-1
D gene: TRBD2
V gene: TRBV2
CDR3 DNA: TGTGCCAGCACCGACCGGGAGCGGGGTGCTGTAGCAGGGGAGCAGTTCTTC
CDR3 protein: CASTDRERGAVAGEQFF

clone size: NA
J gene: TRBJ1-1
D gene: NA
V gene: TRBV28
CDR3 DNA: TGTGCCAGCAGTTTGGGACATAGAGGTTGGACTGAAGCTTTCTTT
CDR3 protein: CASSLGHRGWTEAFF

clone size: NA
J gene: TRBJ1-1
D gene: NA
V gene: TRBV20-1
CDR3 DNA: TGCAGTGCTTTAGTGAACACTGAAGCTTTCTTT
CDR3 protein: CSALVNTEAFF

clone size: once
J gene: TRBJ2-7
D gene: TRBD1
V gene: TRBV5-1
CDR3 DNA: TGCGCCAGCAAATCGGGACAGGGGGTACCGAGGGAGCAGTACTTC
CDR3 protein: CASKSGQGVPREQYF

clone size: NA
J gene: TRBJ1-2
D gene: NA
V gene: TRBV27
CDR3 DNA: TGTGCCAGCAGTACCCTCGCGCAGGCCATGCTCTATGGCTACACCTTC
CDR3 protein: CASSTLAQAMLYGYTF

clone size: NA
J gene: TRBJ1-2
D gene: NA
V gene: TRBV20-1
CDR3 DNA: TGCAGTCGGCCTACAGGGATTGGCGGCTACACCTTC
CDR3 protein: CSRPTGIGGYTF

clone size: NA
J gene: TRBJ2-7
D gene: NA
V gene: TRBV11-2
CDR3 DNA: TGTGCCAGCAGCTGGGACTCCTTCACCTACGAGCAGTACTTC
CDR3 protein: CASSWDSFTYEQYF

clone size: few
J gene: TRBJ2-3
D gene: TRBD2
V gene: TRBV20-1
CDR3 DNA: TGCAGTGCTAGAGGATCGGCCAGCGGGGGGTCAAATACGCAGTATTTT
CDR3 protein: CSARGSASGGSNTQYF

clone size: NA
J gene: TRBJ2-3
D gene: TRBD2
V gene: TRBV6-5
CDR3 DNA: TGTGCCAGCAGTTATTCGACTAGCGGGGGGGCAGGAGATACGCAGTATTTT
CDR3 protein: CASSYSTSGGAGDTQYF

clone size: NA
J gene: TRBJ2-5
D gene: TRBD2
V gene: TRBV20-1
CDR3 DNA: TGCAGTGCTAGGAGACTAGCGGGGGTCAACCAAGAGACCCAGTACTTC
CDR3 protein: CSARRLAGVNQETQYF

clone size: NA
J gene: TRBJ1-2
D gene: NA
V gene: TRBV9
CDR3 DNA: TGTGCCAGCAGCGTGGAAGGGTATGGCTACACCTTC
CDR3 protein: CASSVEGYGYTF

clone size: NA
J gene: TRBJ2-1
D gene: TRBD1
V gene: TRBV5-1
CDR3 DNA: TGCGCCAGCAGCTACCGGGACAGCAATAATGAGCAGTTCTTC
CDR3 protein: CASSYRDSNNEQFF

clone size: NA
J gene: TRBJ2-1
D gene: TRBD2
V gene: TRBV5-1
CDR3 DNA: TGCGCCAGCAGCGAAGGACTAGCGGGGGGGACCTACAATGAGCAGTTCTTC
CDR3 protein: CASSEGLAGGTYNEQFF

clone size: NA
J gene: TRBJ2-3
D gene: TRBD2
V gene: TRBV20-1
CDR3 DNA: TGCAGTGCTAGGGAGTCCACTAGCGGGTCCACAGATACGCAGTATTTT
CDR3 protein: CSARESTSGSTDTQYF

clone size: NA
J gene: TRBJ1-2
D gene: NA
V gene: TRBV5-6
CDR3 DNA: TGTGCCAGCAGCTGGGAGTCTTTAGGATATGGCTACACCTTC
CDR3 protein: CASSWESLGYGYTF

clone size: NA
J gene: TRBJ2-5
D gene: NA
V gene: TRBV4-1
CDR3 DNA: TGCGCCAGCAGCCGGAGGACTGCAAATGGGGAGACCCAGTACTTC
CDR3 protein: CASSRRTANGETQYF

clone size: NA
J gene: TRBJ2-2
D gene: TRBD1
V gene: TRBV4-1
CDR3 DNA: TGCGCCAGCAGCCCCCGGGACAGGGACACCGGGGAGCTGTTTTTT
CDR3 protein: CASSPRDRDTGELFF

clone size: NA
J gene: TRBJ2-2
D gene: NA
V gene: TRBV5-1
CDR3 DNA: TGCGCCAGCAGCTTGGGTCATCTCGGGGAGCTGTTTTTT
CDR3 protein: CASSLGHLGELFF

clone size: few
J gene: TRBJ1-4
D gene: NA
V gene: TRBV2
CDR3 DNA: TGTGCCAGCAGTGAACGTGAAAAACTGTTTTTT
CDR3 protein: CASSEREKLFF

clone size: NA
J gene: TRBJ2-3
D gene: NA
V gene: TRBV9
CDR3 DNA: TGTGCCAGCAGCGTGTCCAGCGACCGGGCAGATACGCAGTATTTT
CDR3 protein: CASSVSSDRADTQYF

clone size: NA
J gene: TRBJ1-5
D gene: NA
V gene: TRBV6-1
CDR3 DNA: TGTGCCAGCAGTGAGGGTCCGGGACGGGATCAGCCCCAGCATTTT
CDR3 protein: CASSEGPGRDQPQHF

clone size: once
J gene: TRBJ1-2
D gene: NA
V gene: TRBV6-2/TRBV6-3
CDR3 DNA: TGTGCCAGCAGTTACGCGGGGAACTATGGCTACACCTTC
CDR3 protein: CASSYAGNYGYTF

clone size: NA
J gene: TRBJ2-7
D gene: TRBD1
V gene: TRBV6-5
CDR3 DNA: TGTGCCAGCAGTCCCGGGACAGGGTGGAGCTCCTACGAGCAGTACTTC
CDR3 protein: CASSPGTGWSSYEQYF

clone size: NA
J gene: TRBJ1-4
D gene: TRBD1
V gene: TRBV27
CDR3 DNA: TGTGCCAGCTCAGGACAGGGTAATGAAAAACTGTTTTTT
CDR3 protein: CASSGQGNEKLFF

clone size: NA
J gene: TRBJ2-5
D gene: NA
V gene: TRBV20-1
CDR3 DNA: TGCAGTGCTAGAGATAATCTTGGACAAATACAACCAGAGACCCAGTACTTC
CDR3 protein: CSARDNLGQIQPETQYF

clone size: NA
J gene: TRBJ2-3
D gene: NA
V gene: TRBV3-1
CDR3 DNA: TGTGCCAGCAAGGGCGACACAGATACGCAGTATTTT
CDR3 protein: CASKGDTDTQYF

clone size: NA
J gene: TRBJ1-1
D gene: NA
V gene: TRBV10-3
CDR3 DNA: TGTGCCATCAGCCGGGACGGCACCAACACTGAAGCTTTCTTT
CDR3 protein: CAISRDGTNTEAFF

clone size: few
J gene: TRBJ1-2
D gene: NA
V gene: TRBV6-5
CDR3 DNA: TGTGCCAGCAGTTTGGACCTTCTGGGCTATGGCTACACCTTC
CDR3 protein: CASSLDLLGYGYTF

clone size: many
J gene: TRBJ2-5
D gene: TRBD1
V gene: TRBV20-1
CDR3 DNA: TGCAGTGCTATGGACAGGATACAAGAGACCCAGTACTTC
CDR3 protein: CSAMDRIQETQYF

clone size: NA
J gene: TRBJ1-4
D gene: NA
V gene: TRBV7-9
CDR3 DNA: TGTGCCAGCAGCCCGGGACGGTTCGGGGAAAAACTGTTTTTT
CDR3 protein: CASSPGRFGEKLFF

clone size: NA
J gene: TRBJ2-1
D gene: TRBD1
V gene: TRBV13
CDR3 DNA: TGTGCCAGCAGCTTTGGTGGGACAGGGCTGCGTGAGCAGTTCTTC
CDR3 protein: CASSFGGTGLREQFF

clone size: NA
J gene: TRBJ1-2
D gene: NA
V gene: TRBV3-1
CDR3 DNA: TGTGCCAGCAGCCAAGATCTACAGGGTAACTATGGCTACACCTTC
CDR3 protein: CASSQDLQGNYGYTF

clone size: few
J gene: TRBJ2-1
D gene: TRBD2
V gene: TRBV29-1
CDR3 DNA: TGCAGCGTGCAGACTAGCGGGGGGGGAGGTGAGCAGTTCTTC
CDR3 protein: CSVQTSGGGGEQFF

clone size: NA
J gene: TRBJ2-7
D gene: TRBD2
V gene: TRBV20-1
CDR3 DNA: TGCAGTGCCAACCGGGGGGAACCCTACGAGCAGTACTTC
CDR3 protein: CSANRGEPYEQYF

clone size: few
J gene: TRBJ2-1
D gene: NA
V gene: TRBV4-1
CDR3 DNA: TGCGCCAGCAGCCAAAAATTGTACAATGAGCAGTTCTTC
CDR3 protein: CASSQKLYNEQFF

clone size: NA
J gene: TRBJ2-5
D gene: NA
V gene: TRBV5-1
CDR3 DNA: TGCGCCAGCAGCTTCGGGGGGCCTGGGGAGACCCAGTACTTC
CDR3 protein: CASSFGGPGETQYF

clone size: NA
J gene: TRBJ2-1
D gene: TRBD1
V gene: TRBV5-1
CDR3 DNA: TGCGCCAGCAGCTTCGCACAGGGGTACAATGAGCAGTTCTTC
CDR3 protein: CASSFAQGYNEQFF

clone size: many
J gene: TRBJ2-7
D gene: NA
V gene: TRBV7-6
CDR3 DNA: TGTGCCAGCAGCTTATTCAGTGCAGGGGGGGAGCAGTACTTC
CDR3 protein: CASSLFSAGGEQYF

clone size: NA
J gene: TRBJ1-5
D gene: TRBD1
V gene: TRBV20-1
CDR3 DNA: TGCAGTGCAAGGACAGGGCTACATCAGCCCCAGCATTTT
CDR3 protein: CSARTGLHQPQHF

clone size: NA
J gene: TRBJ2-5
D gene: NA
V gene: TRBV10-3
CDR3 DNA: TGTGCCATCAGGGACAGAGTCCAAGAGACCCAGTACTTC
CDR3 protein: CAIRDRVQETQYF

clone size: NA
J gene: TRBJ2-1
D gene: NA
V gene: TRBV5-1
CDR3 DNA: TGCGCCAGCAGCTTGGTAGCCGATTCAGCGGTTTACAATGAGCAGTTCTTC
CDR3 protein: CASSLVADSAVYNEQFF

clone size: many
J gene: TRBJ2-7
D gene: NA
V gene: TRBV5-1
CDR3 DNA: TGCGCCAGCAGCTTGGCCGGAAACGAGCAGTACTTC
CDR3 protein: CASSLAGNEQYF

clone size: few
J gene: TRBJ1-5
D gene: NA
V gene: TRBV18
CDR3 DNA: TGTGCCAGCTCACCACCGTCGGGGGGGTTCGCTCAGCCCCAGCATTTT
CDR3 protein: CASSPPSGGFAQPQHF